The next 8 T cell receptor beta chains were all read from a single sample in a study of cytomegalovirus exposure and HLA in healthy donors. Researchers ran the PCR with 60 Vbeta and 13 Jbeta primers. Assay used: immunoSEQ multiplex PCR; TCRdb lists only in-frame clones, some missing. Among 250,000 to 350,000 clones listed, around 90% were seen once. The sequenced sample consisted of PBMCs. These receptors were taken from a woman aged 18-29 years in good health and CMV-seronegative.

This clone was recorded only once. The chain couples TRBV2 to TRBJ2-1; no clear D. The CDR3 covers 15 residues. V lost 3 bases, J lost 4 bases, and 13 bases lay in between. Germline CDR1 and CDR2: SNHLY and FYNNEI. The CDR3 DNA reads as TGTGCCAGCAGTGAGAAGGCGGATATTTACAATGAGCAGTTCTTC. It codes for CASSEKADIYNEQFF.

This clone has a handful of counts. The J gene is TRBJ1-1, the V gene TRBV6-1; a possible D gene is TRBD1 (6 bases). Per germline, CDR1 MNHNS and CDR2 SASEGT. This CDR3 is 13 amino acids long. V gave up 6 bases and J gave up 1 base, with 9 bases separating them. The CDR3 here is CASSTTGNTEAFF. In DNA form, the CDR3 reads TGTGCCAGCAGCACGACAGGGAACACTGAAGCTTTCTTT.

This rearrangement joins TRBV27 to TRBJ1-2, with D possibly TRBD1 on 6 matching bases. The CDR3 spans 14 residues. CDR1 is MNHEY, CDR2 SMNVEV, per germline (reference sequence). The germline V and J ends were trimmed by 5 bases and 8 bases, with 18 bases remaining between them. CDR3 DNA sequence: TGTGCCAGCAGTGGATTACAGGGAAGCGGCGGCTACACCTTC. It specifies CASSGLQGSGGYTF.

The genes are TRBV18 and TRBJ1-1; the D gene is possibly TRBD1 (5 bases). CDR3 length: 14 amino acids. V lost 3 bases, J lost 8 bases, and 16 bases lay in between. CDR1 KGHSH and CDR2 LQKENI come from the germline V gene. The CDR3: CASSPFSWGEEAFF. For the CDR3, the DNA is TGTGCCAGCTCACCGTTCTCGTGGGGGGAGGAAGCTTTCTTT.

The chain recombines TRBV27 with TRBJ2-1; TRBD1 might be the D (5 bases). Germline lookup yields CDR1 MNHEY and CDR2 SMNVEV (reference sequence). The germline V and J ends were trimmed by 1 base and 10 bases, with 11 bases remaining between them. This CDR3 spans 13 amino acids. CDR3: CASSLYQGQEQFF. Written as DNA, the CDR3 is TGTGCCAGCAGTTTATACCAGGGTCAGGAGCAGTTCTTC.

The genes are TRBV29-1 and TRBJ1-1; possible D gene TRBD1, 6 bases. This CDR3 has 13 amino acids. In germline, CDR1 is SQVTM, CDR2 ANQGSEA. Trimming left V 5 bases short and J 1 base short, with 11 bases between. DNA of the CDR3: TGCAGCGTTTATGGGGGCACGAACACTGAAGCTTTCTTT. Amino acid sequence: CSVYGGTNTEAFF.

This clone has just one count. The CDR3 DNA reads as TGTGCCAGTAGTATAGTAAACGGGGAGCTGTTTTTT. It is translated as CASSIVNGELFF. The chain recombines TRBV19 with TRBJ2-2; D is ambiguous. Germline CDR1 and CDR2: LNHDA and SQIVND (reference sequence). Deletions cut 1 base from V and 7 bases from J, with 4 bases between. The CDR3 runs to 12 residues.

The chain's CDR3 is CASSPTPRLAGVTDTQYF. The CDR3 DNA follows: TGCGCCAGCAGCCCGACCCCCAGACTAGCGGGGGTGACAGATACGCAGTATTTT. The V gene is TRBV5-1, the J gene TRBJ2-3, with 12 bases matching TRBD2. Germline CDR1 reads SGHRS; CDR2 reads YFSETQ. Trimming at V came to 4 bases and at J to 3 bases, leaving 12 bases not matched to a gene. The CDR3 totals 18 residues. Full variable domain (remainder filled in from reference TRBV5-1 and TRBJ2-3): KAGVTQTPRYLIKTRGQQVTLSCSPISGHRSVSWYQQTPGQGLQFLFEYFSETQRNKGNFPGRFSGRQFSNSRSEMNVSTLELGDSALYLCASSPTPRLAGVTDTQYFGPGTRLTVL.